This TCR beta chain was sequenced during a study of cytomegalovirus exposure and HLA in healthy donors. About this clone itself: Its target is not known.

The method was immunoSEQ multiplex PCR; TCRdb's version includes in-frame clones alone and lacks a portion of them. This sample has about 190,000 clones, with approximately 85% found just once. Overall study findings and caveats: Some public TCRs appeared in many individuals, while most sequences were rare. In vitro assays verified that a few CMV-associated chains recognized CMV antigens specifically.

The CDR3 spans 19 residues. V lost 2 bases, J lost 3 bases, and 11 bases stayed unmatched. Germline loops: CDR1 SGHTA, CDR2 FQGNSA. The clonotype was recovered from a woman aged 18-30 years in good health and CMV-seronegative. The sequenced sample consisted of PBMCs. This chain uses TRBV7-2 with TRBJ2-1, with 12 bases identical to TRBD2. The CDR3 protein is CASSLHFTSGGRDYNEQFF. As DNA, the CDR3 is TGTGCCAGCAGCTTACATTTTACTAGCGGGGGGCGGGACTACAATGAGCAGTTCTTC.